This is a list of T cell receptor beta chains from one sample in a study of control samples from healthy donors and cancer patients. Libraries were prepared by immunoSEQ multiplex PCR; TCRdb keeps only in-frame clonotypes and omits some of them. The sample yields about 130,000 clones, more than 85% seen once. Sequenced sample: blood. All receptors derive from a man aged 18-30 years in good health. The CDR3 runs from the conserved cysteine through the conserved F or W. Fields, in order: D gene, V gene, J gene, CDR3 protein. D genes are given only for firm matches.

d_call: .; v_call: TRBV6-5; j_call: TRBJ2-1; cdr3_aa: CASSSGTKANNEQFF
d_call: .; v_call: TRBV14; j_call: TRBJ2-7; cdr3_aa: CASSEADSSYYEQYF
d_call: .; v_call: TRBV6-1; j_call: TRBJ2-7; cdr3_aa: CASSEAQYYEQYF
d_call: TRBD1; v_call: TRBV6-5; j_call: TRBJ1-2; cdr3_aa: CASTTGADYGYTF
d_call: TRBD2; v_call: TRBV6-5; j_call: TRBJ2-7; cdr3_aa: CASLGLAGLEQYF
d_call: .; v_call: TRBV20-1; j_call: TRBJ1-2; cdr3_aa: CSSTGSGYTF
d_call: .; v_call: TRBV6-2/TRBV6-3; j_call: TRBJ1-5; cdr3_aa: CASSKDRINQPQHF
d_call: .; v_call: TRBV4-1; j_call: TRBJ1-1; cdr3_aa: CASSRFSDRRTEAFF
d_call: .; v_call: TRBV5-1; j_call: TRBJ1-4; cdr3_aa: CASSLSGSFGEKLFF
d_call: .; v_call: TRBV2; j_call: TRBJ1-3; cdr3_aa: CASRRVGPGNTIYF
d_call: .; v_call: TRBV30; j_call: TRBJ2-7; cdr3_aa: CAWSALSPDEQYF
d_call: TRBD1; v_call: TRBV30; j_call: TRBJ1-5; cdr3_aa: CAWSRGQGDLGNQPQHF
d_call: TRBD1; v_call: TRBV27; j_call: TRBJ1-2; cdr3_aa: CASSSTGRGGYTF
d_call: .; v_call: TRBV21-1; j_call: TRBJ2-1; cdr3_aa: CASSKEGGTRDEQFF
d_call: .; v_call: TRBV19; j_call: TRBJ1-3; cdr3_aa: CASRQKAGGNTIYF
d_call: .; v_call: TRBV7-8; j_call: TRBJ2-4; cdr3_aa: CASSPLAKNIQYF
d_call: TRBD1; v_call: TRBV7-9; j_call: TRBJ2-7; cdr3_aa: CASTRGDRAAYEQYF
d_call: TRBD2; v_call: TRBV5-1; j_call: TRBJ2-3; cdr3_aa: CASSYLSGGATDTQYF
d_call: .; v_call: TRBV2; j_call: TRBJ1-2; cdr3_aa: CAGSGTDAGGYTF
d_call: .; v_call: TRBV9; j_call: TRBJ1-2; cdr3_aa: CASGAGRYGYTF
d_call: .; v_call: TRBV5-6; j_call: TRBJ1-3; cdr3_aa: CASSLRNREPGNTIYF
d_call: TRBD1; v_call: TRBV2; j_call: TRBJ1-5; cdr3_aa: CASSEQGGQPQHF
d_call: .; v_call: TRBV9; j_call: TRBJ2-3; cdr3_aa: CASSVSSGTDTQYF
d_call: .; v_call: TRBV29-1; j_call: TRBJ2-7; cdr3_aa: CSVGDGAAYEQYF
d_call: .; v_call: TRBV4-2; j_call: TRBJ1-1; cdr3_aa: CASSHINTEAFF
d_call: .; v_call: TRBV9; j_call: TRBJ2-7; cdr3_aa: CASSGIQGEQYF
d_call: .; v_call: TRBV13; j_call: TRBJ1-6; cdr3_aa: CASSPFQGFNNSPLHF
d_call: .; v_call: TRBV6-5; j_call: TRBJ1-3; cdr3_aa: CASSPGPSGNTIYF
d_call: .; v_call: TRBV27; j_call: TRBJ1-2; cdr3_aa: CASSFRDTNYGYTF
d_call: TRBD2; v_call: TRBV5-1; j_call: TRBJ2-1; cdr3_aa: CASSLLSSGGNEQFF
d_call: .; v_call: TRBV5-8; j_call: TRBJ2-2; cdr3_aa: CASSFRGTGELFF
d_call: .; v_call: TRBV29-1; j_call: TRBJ2-5; cdr3_aa: CSVDRTQETQYF
d_call: TRBD1; v_call: TRBV4-1; j_call: TRBJ1-2; cdr3_aa: CASSQVYDKGARGYTF
d_call: .; v_call: TRBV9; j_call: TRBJ1-1; cdr3_aa: CASSPHRSGTFF
d_call: TRBD2; v_call: TRBV6-2/TRBV6-3; j_call: TRBJ2-1; cdr3_aa: CASSPMTSGGDNNEQFF